Sequencing of this T cell receptor (beta chain) was carried out in a study of Ad26.COV2.S vaccination and SARS-CoV-2 variants. This table comes from immunoSEQ multiplex PCR, and its TCRdb copy is limited to in-frame clones, with some not included. The sample yields about 350,000 clones, around nine tenths seen once. Treatment given: 15 to 20 received Ad26.COV2.S at low or high dose, single or two shots; roughly 5 received placebo; per-sample allocation not given. Each sample was drawn 63 days after the first injection (of vaccine or placebo). The length of the CDR3 is 16 residues. Looked up from germline, CDR1 is LNHDA and CDR2 is SQIVND (reference sequence). V was clipped by 8 bases and J by 0 bases, with 17 bases between them.

Specimen: peripheral blood, collected in a trial of Ad26.COV2.S vaccine versus placebo. This clonotype was sampled from a person between 18 and 65 years old who received the Ad26.COV2.S COVID-19 vaccine or a placebo. The rearrangement links TRBV19 to TRBJ2-1; D unresolved. The CDR3 loop is CASRIEAESSYNEQFF. The CDR3 region has the DNA TGTGCCAGTCGAATAGAGGCAGAGAGCTCCTACAATGAGCAGTTCTTC.